This T cell receptor beta chain was captured by sequencing in a study of T cell responses to AZD1222 COVID-19 vaccine. Combined were second doses at about 4 or about 12 weeks. A note on this clone: What it binds is not known.

Germline loops: CDR1 SGHNT, CDR2 YYREEE (reference sequence). Trimming took 3 bases from V and 5 from J; bases not matched to a gene: 3. The CDR3 spans 15 residues. Sequenced by immunoSEQ multiplex PCR; TCRdb stores in-frame clones only, minus some. Among approximately 150,000 clones listed, around 92% were seen once. Study-level findings and limits: Possibly, clonal diversity was underestimated; donors were largely white British and included more females. Repertoire sampling occurred only after the peak T cell response.

The V gene is TRBV5-4, the J gene TRBJ2-1, with 12 bases fitting TRBD2. Sequencing was performed on peripheral blood, taken 28 days after the second AZD1222 dose. This clonotype was obtained from an adult who received the AZD1222 COVID-19 vaccine. CDR3 nucleotides: TGTGCCAGCAGCTCCCGACTAGCGGGGGACAATGAGCAGTTCTTC. Its protein is CASSSRLAGDNEQFF. Full variable domain (missing parts from reference TRBV5-4 and TRBJ2-1): ETGVTQSPTHLIKTRGQQVTLRCSSQSGHNTVSWYQQALGQGPQFIFQYYREEENGRGNFPPRFSGLQFPNYSSELNVNALELDDSALYLCASSSRLAGDNEQFFGPGTRLTVL.